Following are 7 T cell receptor beta chains from one sample sequenced in a study of tumor and adjacent non-tumor tissue in lung cancer. Three rounds of nested PCR, following a modified ARM-PCR protocol, produced the TCRbeta library. Via MiXCR, TCRdb re-called the multiplex PCR reads, giving one row per CDR3 protein. The profile shows over 80,000 distinct CDR3 sequences, 75% to 90% of them singletons. RNA was extracted from bulk tissue without any cell sorting. Distant lung tissue was collected more than 3 cm away from the tumor edge. The sequencing sample was made of distant non-tumor lung tissue. The origin of the receptors is a man between 60 and 75 years old with small cell lung cancer.

In the case of this clonotype: No DNA is shown, since the ends of the CDR3 on it are uncertain; the CDR3 is the one TCRdb lists. The V and J genes are TRBV29-1 and TRBJ2-2; the table's D call, TRBD2, has no DNA check behind it. The CDR3 is 13 residues long, counting both termini. The germline CDR1 and CDR2 sequences are SQVTM and ANQGSEA. The chain's CDR3 is CSVAGGNTGELFF.

The chain's CDR3 is CASSTTGLNLNEQFF. The CDR3, as DNA: TGTGCCAGCAGCACCACAGGGCTAAACCTCAATGAGCAGTTCTTC. This chain joins TRBV7-8 and TRBJ2-1, with a weak D call TRBD1 (6 bases). This CDR3 is 15 amino acids long. Germline CDR1 and CDR2: SGHVS and FQNEAQ. Between the trimmed V and J ends, which lost 5 bases and 6 bases, there was a span of 17 bases.

Details on this clonotype: Germline and junction disagree at one end, which may indicate a read error. V usage is TRBV7-8 and J usage is TRBJ2-1; 7 nucleotides line up with TRBD2. Germline-derived CDR1 and CDR2 are SGHVS and FQNEAQ. The CDR3 length is 15 residues. For the CDR3, the DNA is TGTGCCAGCAGCTGGGTAACGGGAGGTGCCAATGAGCAGTCCTTC. The encoded protein is CASSWVTGGANEQSF. Based on the CDR3 plus reference TRBV7-8 and TRBJ2-1, the full variable domain is GAGVSQSPRYKVAKRGQDVALRCDPISGHVSLFWYQQALGQGPEFLTYFQNEAQLDKSGLPSDRFFAERPEGSVSTLKIQRTQQEDSAVYLCASSWVTGGANEQSFGPGTRLTVL.

Comment on this clonotype: At one of its ends the junction is not consistent with the germline gene, which may arise from a read error. The CDR3 protein is CASTPSGAVSNEKFF. DNA for the CDR3: TGCGCCAGCACCCCTAGCGGGGCAGTTAGTAATGAGAAGTTCTTC. The rearrangement links TRBV5-1 to TRBJ2-1, with TRBD2 matching 9 bases. The CDR3 extends over 15 amino acids. Germline V lookup: CDR1 SGHRS, CDR2 YFSETQ. The full variable domain, completed using reference TRBV5-1 and TRBJ2-1, is KAGVTQTPRYLIKTRGQQVTLSCSPISGHRSVSWYQQTPGQGLQFLFEYFSETQRNKGNFPGRFSGRQFSNSRSEMNVSTLELGDSALYLCASTPSGAVSNEKFFGPGTRLTVL.

A single count supports this clonotype. Since no conserved phenylalanine or tryptophan closes the CDR3, a read error is the likely cause. This chain joins TRBV6-2 or TRBV6-3 and TRBJ2-7, with TRBD2 as a possible D gene (6 bases). The CDR3 spans 14 residues. The V end was cut by 9 bases, the J end by 7 bases, with 22 bases between. Germline CDR1 reads MNHEY; CDR2 reads SVGEGT. The CDR3 DNA follows: TGTGCCAGTAAGATAACGGGAGCCCCTATGGAGCAGTACTGC. Translated: CASKITGAPMEQYC.

This clonotype was recorded only once. The V gene is TRBV5-5, the J gene TRBJ2-4; D is unresolved. The CDR3 covers 15 residues. With 5 bases removed from V and 3 bases from J, the gap between germline ends came to 15 bases. Germline values: CDR1 SGHKS, CDR2 YYEKEE (reference sequence). CDR3 sequence: CASSPHGRGKNIQYF. The CDR3 DNA sequence: TGTGCCAGCAGTCCCCATGGCCGTGGCAAAAACATTCAGTACTTC. The whole variable domain, filled in from reference TRBV5-5 and TRBJ2-4, reads DAGVTQSPTHLIKTRGQQVTLRCSPISGHKSVSWYQQVLGQGPQFIFQYYEKEERGRGNFPDRFSARQFPNYSSELNVNALLLGDSALYLCASSPHGRGKNIQYFGAGTRLSVL.

The V and J genes are TRBV10-1 and TRBJ2-1, with 9 bases aligning to TRBD2. V shed 5 bases and J 7 bases; nucleotides not matched to a gene: 9. In germline, CDR1 is WNHNN, CDR2 SYGVQD (reference sequence). The CDR3 is 15 residues long. CDR3 loop: CASSLGGLAPNEQFF. DNA of the CDR3: TGCGCCAGCAGTCTTGGGGGACTAGCACCAAATGAGCAGTTCTTC.